The clone carrying this T cell receptor beta chain has more than one count but fewer than ten. This specimen belongs to a study of tumor T cells in aggressive B-cell lymphoma. The CDR3 spans 18 residues. The germline CDR1 and CDR2 sequences are ENHRY and SYGVKD. Unmatched junction bases numbered 11, after V lost 2 bases and J lost 8 bases. Assay used: immunoSEQ multiplex PCR; TCRdb lists only in-frame clones, some missing. The table has 3,000 to 4,500 clones, 90% to 95% seen once. The origin of this receptor is an adult with diffuse large B cell lymphoma. The sequenced sample was tumor tissue. This chain uses TRBV10-3 with TRBJ2-1; 14 bases match TRBD2. CDR3 in DNA: TGTGCCATCAGTGAGCCTCGACTAGCGGGAGGGCCTTTCGATGAGCAGTTCTTC. This gives the protein CAISEPRLAGGPFDEQFF.